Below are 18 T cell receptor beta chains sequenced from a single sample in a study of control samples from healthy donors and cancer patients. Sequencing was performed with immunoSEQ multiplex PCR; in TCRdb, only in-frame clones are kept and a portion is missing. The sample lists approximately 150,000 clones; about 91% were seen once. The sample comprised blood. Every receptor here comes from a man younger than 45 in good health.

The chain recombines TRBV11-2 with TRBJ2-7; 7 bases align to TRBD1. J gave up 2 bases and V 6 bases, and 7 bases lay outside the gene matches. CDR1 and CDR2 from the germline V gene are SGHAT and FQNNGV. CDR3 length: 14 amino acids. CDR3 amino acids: CASSPNRGPYEQYF. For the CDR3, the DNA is TGTGCCAGCAGTCCGAACAGGGGTCCCTACGAGCAGTACTTC.

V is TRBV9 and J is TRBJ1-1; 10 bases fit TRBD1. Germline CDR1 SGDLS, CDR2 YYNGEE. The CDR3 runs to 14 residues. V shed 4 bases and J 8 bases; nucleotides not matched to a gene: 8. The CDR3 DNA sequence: TGTGCCAGCAGCTTAGGGACAGGGGCTTCCGAAGCTTTCTTT. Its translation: CASSLGTGASEAFF.

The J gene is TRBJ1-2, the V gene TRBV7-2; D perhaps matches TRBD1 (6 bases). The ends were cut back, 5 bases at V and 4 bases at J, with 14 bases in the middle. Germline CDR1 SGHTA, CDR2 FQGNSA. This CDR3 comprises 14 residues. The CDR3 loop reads CASSQRGVGYGYTF. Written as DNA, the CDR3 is TGTGCCAGCAGCCAAAGGGGGGTCGGCTATGGCTACACCTTC.

The CDR3 bases are TGTGCCAGCAGTTACAGGGGCGCAGACACTGAAGCTTTCTTT. Translation gives CASSYRGADTEAFF. The chain combines TRBV6-5 with TRBJ1-1, with D perhaps TRBD1 (5 bases). The CDR3 is 14 residues long. Per the germline V gene, CDR1 is MNHEY and CDR2 is SVGAGI. With 2 bases removed from V and 3 bases from J, the gap between germline ends came to 10 bases.

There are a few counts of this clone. CDR3: CASSLDRVSTDTQYF. CDR3 DNA sequence: TGCGCCAGCAGCTTGGACAGGGTTAGTACAGATACGCAGTATTTT. The chain recombines TRBV5-1 with TRBJ2-3, with a tentative D call TRBD1 (6 bases). Germline V gene data show CDR1 as SGHRS and CDR2 as YFSETQ. The CDR3 covers 15 residues. Trimming shortened V by 0 bases and J by 3 bases, and 11 bases separated the two germline ends.

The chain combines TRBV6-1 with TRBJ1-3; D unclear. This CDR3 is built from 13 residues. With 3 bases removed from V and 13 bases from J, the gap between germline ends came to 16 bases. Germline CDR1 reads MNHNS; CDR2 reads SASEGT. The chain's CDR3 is CASSEPGGRDIYF. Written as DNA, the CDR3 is TGTGCCAGCAGTGAGCCGGGAGGTCGGGATATATATTTT.

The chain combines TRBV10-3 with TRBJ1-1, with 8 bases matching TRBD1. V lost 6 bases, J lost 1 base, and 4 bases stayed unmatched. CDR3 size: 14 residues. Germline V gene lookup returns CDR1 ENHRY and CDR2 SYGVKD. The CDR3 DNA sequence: TGTGCCATCAGACCGGGACAGGCGAACACTGAAGCTTTCTTT. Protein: CAIRPGQANTEAFF.

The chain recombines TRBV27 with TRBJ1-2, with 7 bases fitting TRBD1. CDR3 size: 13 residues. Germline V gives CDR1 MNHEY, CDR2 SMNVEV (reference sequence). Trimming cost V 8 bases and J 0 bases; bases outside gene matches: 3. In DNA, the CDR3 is TGTGCCAGCCGGGACAGAGCTAACTATGGCTACACCTTC. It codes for CASRDRANYGYTF.

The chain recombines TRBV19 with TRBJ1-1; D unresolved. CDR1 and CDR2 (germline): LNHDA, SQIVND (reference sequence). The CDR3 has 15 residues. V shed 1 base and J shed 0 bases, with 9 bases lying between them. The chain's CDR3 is CASSIGQMMNTEAFF. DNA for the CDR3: TGTGCCAGTAGTATAGGGCAGATGATGAACACTGAAGCTTTCTTT.

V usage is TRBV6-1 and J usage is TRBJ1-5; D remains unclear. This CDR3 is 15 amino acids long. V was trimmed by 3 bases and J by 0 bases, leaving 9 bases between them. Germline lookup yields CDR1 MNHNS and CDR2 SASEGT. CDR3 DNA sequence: TGTGCCAGCAGTGAGAACAGATTTAGCAATCAGCCCCAGCATTTT. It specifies CASSENRFSNQPQHF.

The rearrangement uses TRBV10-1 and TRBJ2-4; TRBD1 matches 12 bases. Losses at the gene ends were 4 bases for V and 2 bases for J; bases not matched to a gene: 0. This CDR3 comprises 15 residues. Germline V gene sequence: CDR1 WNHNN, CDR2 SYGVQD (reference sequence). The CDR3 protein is CASSGDRGPKNIQYF. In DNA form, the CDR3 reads TGCGCCAGCAGTGGGGACAGGGGGCCCAAAAACATTCAGTACTTC.

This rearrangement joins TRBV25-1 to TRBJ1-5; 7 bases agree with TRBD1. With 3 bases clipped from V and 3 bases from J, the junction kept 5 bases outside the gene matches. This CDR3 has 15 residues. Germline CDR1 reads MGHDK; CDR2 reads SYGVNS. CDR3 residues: CASSEETGDNQPQHF. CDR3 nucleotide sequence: TGTGCCAGCAGTGAGGAAACAGGGGACAATCAGCCCCAGCATTTT.

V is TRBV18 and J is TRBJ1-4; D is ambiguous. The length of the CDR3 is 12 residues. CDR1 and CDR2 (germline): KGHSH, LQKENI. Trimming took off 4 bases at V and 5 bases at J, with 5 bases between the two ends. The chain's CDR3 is CASSRANEKLFF. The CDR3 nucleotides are TGTGCCAGCTCACGAGCCAATGAAAAACTGTTTTTT.

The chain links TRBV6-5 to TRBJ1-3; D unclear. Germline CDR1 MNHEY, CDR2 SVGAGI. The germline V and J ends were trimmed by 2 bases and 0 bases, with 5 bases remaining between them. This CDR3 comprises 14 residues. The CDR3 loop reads CASSYGDSGNTIYF. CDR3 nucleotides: TGTGCCAGCAGTTACGGGGACTCTGGAAACACCATATATTTT.

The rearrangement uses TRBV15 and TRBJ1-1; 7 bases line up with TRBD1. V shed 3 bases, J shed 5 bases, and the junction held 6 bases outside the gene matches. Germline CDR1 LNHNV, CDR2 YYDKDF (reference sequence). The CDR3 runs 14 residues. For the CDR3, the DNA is TGTGCCACCAGCAGCCCACAGGGGAAGACTGAAGCTTTCTTT. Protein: CATSSPQGKTEAFF.

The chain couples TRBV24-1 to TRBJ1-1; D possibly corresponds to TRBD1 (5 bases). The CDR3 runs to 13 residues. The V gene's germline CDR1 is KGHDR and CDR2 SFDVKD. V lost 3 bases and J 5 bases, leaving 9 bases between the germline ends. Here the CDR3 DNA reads TGTGCCACCAGTGATCAGGGAGGGACTGAAGCTTTCTTT. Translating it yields CATSDQGGTEAFF.

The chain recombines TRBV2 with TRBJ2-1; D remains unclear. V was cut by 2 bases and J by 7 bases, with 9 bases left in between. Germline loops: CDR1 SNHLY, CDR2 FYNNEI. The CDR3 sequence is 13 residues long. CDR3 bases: TGTGCCAGCAGTGAAATAGGTCTAAATGAGCAGTTCTTC. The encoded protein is CASSEIGLNEQFF.

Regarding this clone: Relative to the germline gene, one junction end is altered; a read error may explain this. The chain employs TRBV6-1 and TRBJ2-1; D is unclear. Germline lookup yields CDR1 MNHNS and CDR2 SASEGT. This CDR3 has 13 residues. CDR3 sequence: CASREDRDNEQFF. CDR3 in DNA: TGTGCCAGCAGGGAAGACCGGGACAATGAGCAGTTCTTC.